This TCR beta chain was obtained from a study of CD8 T cells in ankylosing spondylitis. Overall study findings and caveats: A motif in TCR beta, a set of about eight highly homologous variants, appeared characteristic of ankylosing spondylitis blood.

The CDR3 contains 15 residues. Trimming cost V 3 bases and J 0 bases, with 10 bases left between them. Germline V gene lookup returns CDR1 KGHSH and CDR2 LQKENI. The TCR beta libraries were generated through quantitative 5'-RACE incorporating molecular barcodes. Via MiXCR, TCRdb re-called the 5' RACE reads, giving one row per CDR3 protein. This table has approximately 540,000 distinct CDR3 sequences, about 13% appearing once. Notes on this clonotype: The antigen is undetermined.

V and J are TRBV18 and TRBJ2-3, with a possible D match to TRBD1 (6 bases). The source of this sequence is a male donor with ankylosing spondylitis. Sequenced: blood, either unsorted or a sorted T cell fraction (not recorded which). The CDR3 region has the DNA TGTGCCAGCTCACCGACAGGAATAAGCACAGATACGCAGTATTTT. This encodes CASSPTGISTDTQYF.